These T cell receptor beta chains were read from a single sample in a study of STAT5B mutations in CD4+ large granular lymphocyte leukemia. The method was immunoSEQ multiplex PCR; TCRdb's version includes in-frame clones alone and lacks a portion of them. This repertoire shows over 35,000 clones, approximately 84% found once; its top ten account for about 0.38%. Sequencing was carried out using CD4+ T cells from blood buffy coats. The receptors were sampled from a human donor in good health. Both conserved end residues are part of each CDR3. D genes are given only for firm matches. Rows give clone size only sometimes, using once, few, many, or a class for an expanded clone.

v_gene	j_gene	abundance	d_gene	CDR3aa	CDR3nt
TRBV13	TRBJ1-1	few	.	CASSFNPSYPEAFF	TGTGCCAGCAGCTTTAATCCCTCGTATCCTGAAGCTTTCTTT
TRBV6-5	TRBJ1-6	.	.	CAKPKRSPLHF	TGTGCCAAACCGAAGAGATCACCCCTCCACTTT
TRBV7-2	TRBJ2-7	.	.	CASSLSPQEAYEQYF	TGTGCCAGCAGCTTATCCCCCCAGGAGGCCTACGAGCAGTACTTC
TRBV13	TRBJ1-2	.	.	CASSLGEGQLDGYTF	TGTGCCAGCAGCCTCGGTGAAGGACAGTTGGATGGCTACACCTTC
TRBV5-1	TRBJ2-4	.	.	CASSSGSSLAKNIQYF	TGCGCCAGCAGCTCGGGTAGTTCTTTAGCCAAAAACATTCAGTACTTC
TRBV5-6	TRBJ2-3	.	.	CASSLRGGQGTDTQYF	TGTGCCAGCAGCTTGAGGGGGGGACAGGGCACAGATACGCAGTATTTT
TRBV18	TRBJ1-4	.	.	CASSPSQSPAQSEKLFF	TGTGCCAGCTCACCCTCGCAGAGCCCTGCGCAGTCTGAAAAACTGTTTTTT
TRBV6-1	TRBJ1-2	.	.	CASSEQAFNYGYTF	TGTGCCAGCAGTGAACAAGCCTTTAACTATGGCTACACCTTC
TRBV21-1	TRBJ2-7	.	.	CASSKRLLGGWQYF	TGTGCCAGCAGCAAGAGGCTACTAGGGGGGTGGCAGTACTTC
TRBV28	TRBJ2-7	.	.	CASSLSQTYEQYF	TGTGCCAGCAGTTTGAGTCAGACCTACGAGCAGTACTTC
TRBV5-4	TRBJ1-1	.	.	CASSLGENLEAFF	TGTGCCAGCAGCTTGGGAGAGAACCTTGAAGCTTTCTTT
TRBV2	TRBJ2-1	.	.	CASSVWTYNEQFF	TGTGCCAGCAGTGTGTGGACCTACAATGAGCAGTTCTTC
TRBV30	TRBJ1-1	.	.	CAWSVPGFGTEAFF	TGTGCCTGGAGTGTACCTGGGTTTGGTACTGAAGCTTTCTTT
TRBV4-2	TRBJ1-4	.	.	CASSQEWVEKLFF	TGTGCCAGCAGCCAAGAGTGGGTTGAAAAACTGTTTTTT
TRBV28	TRBJ2-7	.	.	CASSFRGYEQYF	TGTGCCAGCAGTTTCCGGGGCTACGAGCAGTACTTC
TRBV29-1	TRBJ2-1	.	TRBD1	CSVDGTGYLQEQFF	TGCAGCGTAGATGGGACAGGGTACCTACAGGAGCAGTTCTTC
TRBV2	TRBJ1-6	few	TRBD1	CASSRDRRNSPLHF	TGTGCCAGCAGCCGGGACAGGAGAAATTCACCCCTCCACTTT
TRBV2	TRBJ2-7	.	TRBD2	CASSEMTSGSYEQYF	TGTGCCAGCAGTGAAATGACTAGCGGGAGCTACGAGCAGTACTTC
TRBV11-2	TRBJ2-7	.	TRBD2	CASSLRLAGTYEQYF	TGTGCCAGCAGCCTAAGACTAGCGGGGACCTACGAGCAGTACTTC
TRBV6-1	TRBJ1-3	.	.	CAIRGGRSGNTIYF	TGTGCCATCAGAGGGGGGCGCTCTGGAAACACCATATATTTT
TRBV5-6	TRBJ2-3	once	.	CASSLTGSTDTQYF	TGTGCCAGCAGCTTGACAGGTAGCACAGATACGCAGTATTTT
TRBV5-6	TRBJ2-1	.	TRBD2	CASSTLRGGGNEQFF	TGTGCCAGCAGCACTTTGCGGGGGGGTGGGAATGAGCAGTTCTTC
TRBV7-2	TRBJ1-4	.	.	CASSLNQPQDNEKLFF	TGTGCCAGCAGCTTAAACCAACCCCAAGATAATGAAAAACTGTTTTTT
TRBV9	TRBJ2-3	.	TRBD2	CASSVDPSGRPDTQYF	TGTGCCAGCAGCGTAGACCCTAGCGGGAGGCCAGATACGCAGTATTTT
TRBV18	TRBJ1-1	.	TRBD1	CASSLMQFTGGIATEAFF	TGTGCCAGCTCACTAATGCAGTTCACAGGGGGTATTGCCACTGAAGCTTTCTTT
TRBV19	TRBJ1-3	once	.	CASNNPLSRVSGNTIYF	TGTGCCAGTAACAACCCTCTTTCTAGAGTCTCTGGAAACACCATATATTTT
TRBV9	TRBJ2-1	.	TRBD2	CASSAQLAGGPNEQFF	TGTGCCAGCAGCGCTCAACTAGCGGGAGGCCCCAATGAGCAGTTCTTC
TRBV7-2	TRBJ2-5	.	TRBD2	CASSRGGGETQYF	TGTGCCAGCAGCCGGGGCGGGGGTGAGACCCAGTACTTC
TRBV30	TRBJ1-2	.	.	CAWSPVYGYTF	TGTGCCTGGAGTCCCGTGTATGGCTACACCTTC
TRBV6-5	TRBJ2-5	.	TRBD1	CASSRTGQETQYF	TGTGCCAGCAGCCGGACAGGGCAAGAGACCCAGTACTTC
TRBV11-2	TRBJ2-3	.	TRBD2	CASSSPRLAGTQYF	TGTGCCAGCAGCTCCCCTCGACTAGCCGGTACGCAGTATTTT
TRBV30	TRBJ2-7	.	.	CAWMLDASYEQYF	TGTGCCTGGATGCTGGACGCCTCCTACGAGCAGTACTTC
TRBV19	TRBJ2-5	once	TRBD1	CASSIGTGGETQYF	TGTGCCAGTAGTATCGGGACAGGGGGAGAGACCCAGTACTTC
TRBV19	TRBJ1-5	.	TRBD1	CASSTGQVSNQPQHF	TGTGCCAGTAGTACGGGACAGGTTAGCAATCAGCCCCAGCATTTT
TRBV6-6	TRBJ1-6	.	.	CASTLRPGAPGSPLHF	TGTGCCAGCACCCTACGGCCAGGGGCGCCGGGTTCACCCCTCCACTTT
TRBV23-1	TRBJ2-7	.	TRBD1	CASSQSVYSQRQGYEQYF	TGCGCCAGCAGTCAATCGGTCTACTCCCAAAGACAGGGCTACGAGCAGTACTTC
TRBV30	TRBJ1-5	.	.	CAWSDFASMAQPQHF	TGTGCCTGGAGTGATTTCGCTTCGATGGCTCAGCCCCAGCATTTT
TRBV6-1	TRBJ1-2	.	TRBD1	CASSAGTGFGYTF	TGTGCCAGCAGTGCCGGGACAGGGTTTGGCTACACCTTC
TRBV5-1	TRBJ2-7	.	TRBD1	CASSLVQGAGEQYF	TGCGCCAGCAGCTTGGTTCAGGGGGCGGGTGAGCAGTACTTC
TRBV7-8	TRBJ2-1	.	TRBD2	CASSPGGSNEQFF	TGTGCCAGCAGCCCCGGGGGGTCAAATGAGCAGTTCTTC
TRBV25-1	TRBJ1-6	.	TRBD1	CASSDSKGAKYNSPLHF	TGTGCCAGCAGTGACTCAAAGGGGGCGAAATATAATTCACCCCTCCACTTT
TRBV18	TRBJ2-3	.	TRBD1	CASSPRTGGSDTQYF	TGTGCCAGCTCACCGAGGACAGGGGGTTCAGATACGCAGTATTTT
TRBV28	TRBJ1-1	.	.	CASTHRGVYTEAFF	TGTGCCAGCACACATAGGGGGGTTTACACTGAAGCTTTCTTT
TRBV25-1	TRBJ2-5	.	.	CASSEWRGRGETQYF	TGTGCCAGCAGTGAATGGAGGGGAAGGGGAGAGACCCAGTACTTC
TRBV5-6	TRBJ2-3	.	.	CASSLFEVGNTQYF	TGTGCCAGCAGCTTGTTTGAGGTAGGGAATACGCAGTATTTT
TRBV5-1	TRBJ1-3	.	.	CASSLVGDGNTIYF	TGCGCCAGCAGCTTGGTAGGGGATGGAAACACCATATATTTT